These T cell receptor beta chains were read from a single sample in a study of T cell responses to AZD1222 COVID-19 vaccine. This table comes from immunoSEQ multiplex PCR, and its TCRdb copy is limited to in-frame clones, with some not included. The table shows 90,000 to 120,000 clones, with 91% occurring only once. Material: peripheral blood, obtained on day 0 of AZD1222 vaccination. The receptors stem from an adult in good health. The CDR3 runs from the conserved cysteine through the conserved F or W. Fields, in order: clone size, V gene, J gene, D gene, CDR3 DNA, CDR3 protein. A D gene is named only where the DNA matches it firmly. Expanded clones are given a class, and other clones once, few, many or no size at all.

clone size: NA
V gene: TRBV18
J gene: TRBJ1-2
D gene: NA
CDR3 DNA: TGTGCCAGCTCACCGTCCCAGAGTAGTGGCTACACCTTC
CDR3 protein: CASSPSQSSGYTF

clone size: NA
V gene: TRBV6-5
J gene: TRBJ1-1
D gene: NA
CDR3 DNA: TGTGCCAGCAGTTACTCGAGCAGGGACACTGAAGCTTTCTTT
CDR3 protein: CASSYSSRDTEAFF

clone size: NA
V gene: TRBV12-3/TRBV12-4
J gene: TRBJ1-1
D gene: NA
CDR3 DNA: TGTGCCAGCAGGGGTGGGAGTTACACTGAAGCTTTCTTT
CDR3 protein: CASRGGSYTEAFF

clone size: NA
V gene: TRBV5-8
J gene: TRBJ1-1
D gene: NA
CDR3 DNA: TGTGCCAGCAGCTTTCGGAACATGAACACTGAAGCTTTCTTT
CDR3 protein: CASSFRNMNTEAFF

clone size: NA
V gene: TRBV11-3
J gene: TRBJ2-6
D gene: NA
CDR3 DNA: TGTGCCAGCAGCCGACCCGGGGCCAACGTCCTGACTTTC
CDR3 protein: CASSRPGANVLTF

clone size: NA
V gene: TRBV2
J gene: TRBJ2-3
D gene: NA
CDR3 DNA: TGTGCCAGCAGTGTGGATCGGGCTAGCACAGATACGCAGTATTTT
CDR3 protein: CASSVDRASTDTQYF

clone size: NA
V gene: TRBV18
J gene: TRBJ2-3
D gene: NA
CDR3 DNA: TGTGCCAGCTCACCCCTCGGGGGCCGGGATACGCAGTATTTT
CDR3 protein: CASSPLGGRDTQYF

clone size: NA
V gene: TRBV21-1
J gene: TRBJ1-5
D gene: NA
CDR3 DNA: TGTGCCATCCCTGGGGGGACCAATCAGCCCCAGCATTTT
CDR3 protein: CAIPGGTNQPQHF

clone size: NA
V gene: TRBV5-6
J gene: TRBJ2-7
D gene: NA
CDR3 DNA: TGTGCCAGCAGCTTCGGGGGCACGAGCTCCTACGAGCAGTACTTC
CDR3 protein: CASSFGGTSSYEQYF

clone size: NA
V gene: TRBV4-3
J gene: TRBJ2-6
D gene: TRBD2
CDR3 DNA: TGCGCCAGCAGCCACGTTCGACTAGCGGGGGGCCCCTTCTCTGGGGCCAACGTCCTGACTTTC
CDR3 protein: CASSHVRLAGGPFSGANVLTF

clone size: NA
V gene: TRBV9
J gene: TRBJ2-1
D gene: TRBD1
CDR3 DNA: TGTGCCAGCAGCGTCGGGACAGGGCTGTACAATGAGCAGTTCTTC
CDR3 protein: CASSVGTGLYNEQFF

clone size: once
V gene: TRBV7-2
J gene: TRBJ2-2
D gene: NA
CDR3 DNA: TGTGCCAGCAGCTTAGCCCCCAGAGGGACCGGGGAGCTGTTTTTT
CDR3 protein: CASSLAPRGTGELFF

clone size: NA
V gene: TRBV18
J gene: TRBJ2-7
D gene: TRBD1
CDR3 DNA: TGTGCCAGCTCACCGGGACAGGGGGCTCGGGAGCAGTACTTC
CDR3 protein: CASSPGQGAREQYF

clone size: NA
V gene: TRBV5-1
J gene: TRBJ1-1
D gene: NA
CDR3 DNA: TGCGCCAGCAGCCAGGGACGGCAGAACACTGAAGCTTTCTTT
CDR3 protein: CASSQGRQNTEAFF

clone size: NA
V gene: TRBV4-1
J gene: TRBJ1-2
D gene: NA
CDR3 DNA: TGCGCCAGCAGCCAAGACGGTCGCTATGGCTACACCTTC
CDR3 protein: CASSQDGRYGYTF

clone size: NA
V gene: TRBV4-3
J gene: TRBJ2-6
D gene: NA
CDR3 DNA: TGCGCCAGCAGCCAATTTCCTCAACGAGCCGGGGCCAACGTCCTGACTTTC
CDR3 protein: CASSQFPQRAGANVLTF